These T cell receptor beta chains were read from a single sample in a study of T cell changes during pregnancy in multiple sclerosis. Generated by immunoSEQ multiplex PCR, the TCRdb table keeps only in-frame clones and is missing some. The repertoire includes tens of thousands of clones, 80% to 95% of them detected once, and roughly 3% sits in the top ten. Sequenced here: peripheral blood, sampled in the second trimester of pregnancy. These receptors came from a female donor in good health, enrolled as a control in a pregnancy study. Both conserved end residues are part of each CDR3. The order of the fields is CDR3 DNA, CDR3 protein, V gene, D gene, J gene, clone size. A D gene is named only where the DNA matches it firmly. Where a row states a size, it is once, few, many or the class of an expanded clone; other rows omit it.

cdr3_nt: TGCGCCAGCAGCCAGATCGACGGACTAGCGGGAGCGGGGGAGCTGTTTTTT; cdr3_aa: CASSQIDGLAGAGELFF; v_call: TRBV4-3; d_call: TRBD2; j_call: TRBJ2-2; clone_size: -
cdr3_nt: TGTGCCAGCAGCCCGTTTGGTAGCGGGGGGCGGGAGACCCAGTACTTC; cdr3_aa: CASSPFGSGGRETQYF; v_call: TRBV11-1; d_call: TRBD2; j_call: TRBJ2-5; clone_size: -
cdr3_nt: TGTGCTAGCAGCTTTTCCTTGGGGGGCAATGAGCAGTTCTTC; cdr3_aa: CASSFSLGGNEQFF; v_call: TRBV7-7; d_call: -; j_call: TRBJ2-1; clone_size: -
cdr3_nt: TGTGCCAGCTACGATGGACCAGGGAGGAGGACTGAAGCTTTCTTT; cdr3_aa: CASYDGPGRRTEAFF; v_call: TRBV27; d_call: -; j_call: TRBJ1-1; clone_size: -
cdr3_nt: TGTGCCAGCAGTGAAGGCCCGGGTCTGAACACTGAAGCTTTCTTT; cdr3_aa: CASSEGPGLNTEAFF; v_call: TRBV6-1; d_call: -; j_call: TRBJ1-1; clone_size: -
cdr3_nt: TGTGCCAGCAGTTATAACCTAGCGGGGGCGTGGGATACGCAGTATTTT; cdr3_aa: CASSYNLAGAWDTQYF; v_call: TRBV7-2; d_call: TRBD2; j_call: TRBJ2-3; clone_size: once
cdr3_nt: TGTGCCAGCTCCGGGACAGGGGGAACCTATAATTCACCCCTCCACTTT; cdr3_aa: CASSGTGGTYNSPLHF; v_call: TRBV7-8; d_call: TRBD1; j_call: TRBJ1-6; clone_size: -
cdr3_nt: TGCGCCAGCAGCTTGGCACCAGGGTTCTTCTACGAGCAGTACTTC; cdr3_aa: CASSLAPGFFYEQYF; v_call: TRBV5-1; d_call: -; j_call: TRBJ2-7; clone_size: -
cdr3_nt: TGTGCCAGCAGTTACATGGGAGCCTACAATGAGCAGTTCTTC; cdr3_aa: CASSYMGAYNEQFF; v_call: TRBV6-5; d_call: -; j_call: TRBJ2-1; clone_size: -
cdr3_nt: TGTGCCAGTAGTATGTATCCGGGACAGGGCTACGAGCAGTACTTC; cdr3_aa: CASSMYPGQGYEQYF; v_call: TRBV19; d_call: TRBD1; j_call: TRBJ2-7; clone_size: -
cdr3_nt: TGCAGCGCGAGAGGCGGGTTTGGGGTGGGAGACAATGAGCAGTTCTTC; cdr3_aa: CSARGGFGVGDNEQFF; v_call: TRBV29-1; d_call: -; j_call: TRBJ2-1; clone_size: -
cdr3_nt: TGCGCCAGCAGCACCCAGGGGGCAGGAGATACGCAGTATTTT; cdr3_aa: CASSTQGAGDTQYF; v_call: TRBV5-1; d_call: TRBD1; j_call: TRBJ2-3; clone_size: -
cdr3_nt: TGTGCCAGCAGTAAAGTTGCGGGGCCCACCCGCCAGTACTTC; cdr3_aa: CASSKVAGPTRQYF; v_call: TRBV6-5; d_call: -; j_call: TRBJ2-7; clone_size: -
cdr3_nt: TGTGCCAGCAGCTTAGGCCCCGGGGGGAACGAGCAGTACTTC; cdr3_aa: CASSLGPGGNEQYF; v_call: TRBV7-2; d_call: TRBD2; j_call: TRBJ2-7; clone_size: -
cdr3_nt: TGTGCCAGTAGTACATTATCGGGGTCCTACGAGCAGTACTTC; cdr3_aa: CASSTLSGSYEQYF; v_call: TRBV19; d_call: -; j_call: TRBJ2-7; clone_size: -
cdr3_nt: TGCGCCAGCAGCACTGGACAGGGGGCTAACTATGGCTACACCTTC; cdr3_aa: CASSTGQGANYGYTF; v_call: TRBV5-1; d_call: TRBD1; j_call: TRBJ1-2; clone_size: -
cdr3_nt: TGTGCCAGCAGCTTGTCGAGGAACACCGGGGAGCTGTTTTTT; cdr3_aa: CASSLSRNTGELFF; v_call: TRBV7-9; d_call: -; j_call: TRBJ2-2; clone_size: -
cdr3_nt: TGCGCCAGCAGCCCCGGGACAGAAGATACACCCCTCCACTTT; cdr3_aa: CASSPGTEDTPLHF; v_call: TRBV5-1; d_call: TRBD1; j_call: TRBJ1-6; clone_size: -
cdr3_nt: TGTGCCAGCAGCGCAGGGACTAGCGGGGGGAATGAGCAGTTCTTC; cdr3_aa: CASSAGTSGGNEQFF; v_call: TRBV6-4; d_call: TRBD2; j_call: TRBJ2-1; clone_size: -
cdr3_nt: TGTGCCAGCAGCCCCCAGTTCCCGACAGGTCCCTACGAGCAGTACTTC; cdr3_aa: CASSPQFPTGPYEQYF; v_call: TRBV2; d_call: -; j_call: TRBJ2-7; clone_size: -
cdr3_nt: TGTGCCTGGTCCCGGACAGACGACGTCTATGGCTACACCTTC; cdr3_aa: CAWSRTDDVYGYTF; v_call: TRBV30; d_call: -; j_call: TRBJ1-2; clone_size: -
cdr3_nt: TGTGCCAGCAGCATCGGACAGGGCAAAGGCTACACCTTC; cdr3_aa: CASSIGQGKGYTF; v_call: TRBV7-9; d_call: TRBD1; j_call: TRBJ1-2; clone_size: -
cdr3_nt: TGTGCCAGCAGTCCCTTACGGACAGCCTCTGGGGCCAACGTCCTGACTTTC; cdr3_aa: CASSPLRTASGANVLTF; v_call: TRBV28; d_call: -; j_call: TRBJ2-6; clone_size: -
cdr3_nt: TGTGCCAGCAGTTACGGGGGAGGGGCTGATACGCAGTATTTT; cdr3_aa: CASSYGGGADTQYF; v_call: TRBV6-6; d_call: TRBD2; j_call: TRBJ2-3; clone_size: -
cdr3_nt: TGTGCCACCAGCAGAGCAGGGGTAACGGATGGCTACACCTTC; cdr3_aa: CATSRAGVTDGYTF; v_call: TRBV15; d_call: -; j_call: TRBJ1-2; clone_size: -
cdr3_nt: TGCAGCGTTGAAGGGGCCACCTACAATGAGCAGTTCTTC; cdr3_aa: CSVEGATYNEQFF; v_call: TRBV29-1; d_call: -; j_call: TRBJ2-1; clone_size: -
cdr3_nt: TGTGCCTGCACAGGGGGCGGCTATAATTCACCCCTCCACTTT; cdr3_aa: CACTGGGYNSPLHF; v_call: TRBV30; d_call: TRBD1; j_call: TRBJ1-6; clone_size: -
cdr3_nt: TGTGCCAGCAGCCAAAGATATGACAGGGTACTAGCGGGAAACACCGGGGAGCTGTTTTTT; cdr3_aa: CASSQRYDRVLAGNTGELFF; v_call: TRBV4-2; d_call: TRBD2; j_call: TRBJ2-2; clone_size: -
cdr3_nt: TGTGCCAGCAGCTTAACAACCGGGGGGGGCGATTATACGCAGTATTTT; cdr3_aa: CASSLTTGGGDYTQYF; v_call: TRBV7-3; d_call: TRBD2; j_call: TRBJ2-3; clone_size: -
cdr3_nt: TGTGCCTGTCAGAGGGGACAGGGGCCTGGAAACACCATATATTTT; cdr3_aa: CACQRGQGPGNTIYF; v_call: TRBV6-6; d_call: TRBD1; j_call: TRBJ1-3; clone_size: -
cdr3_nt: TGTGCCAGCAGCCCCACCGGGGGCGAGCAGTACTTC; cdr3_aa: CASSPTGGEQYF; v_call: TRBV28; d_call: -; j_call: TRBJ2-7; clone_size: -
cdr3_nt: TGTGCCAGCAGTCGGTCGCGACAGAACACCGGGGAGCTGTTTTTT; cdr3_aa: CASSRSRQNTGELFF; v_call: TRBV27; d_call: -; j_call: TRBJ2-2; clone_size: -
cdr3_nt: TGCGCCAGCAGCCAAGATAACAGGGTCAGCACCGGGGAGCTGTTTTTT; cdr3_aa: CASSQDNRVSTGELFF; v_call: TRBV4-1; d_call: -; j_call: TRBJ2-2; clone_size: -
cdr3_nt: TGTGCCAGCAGCTTGGACGGACAGGGTACAATGTTAGCTTTCTTT; cdr3_aa: CASSLDGQGTMLAFF; v_call: TRBV5-5; d_call: TRBD1; j_call: TRBJ1-1; clone_size: -
cdr3_nt: TGTGCTAGCAGCCCGGGGAGGGGGTCATACTACGAGCAGTACTTC; cdr3_aa: CASSPGRGSYYEQYF; v_call: TRBV7-7; d_call: -; j_call: TRBJ2-7; clone_size: once
cdr3_nt: TGTGCCAGCAGCGCCACCCGACAGGGACTCCTAGGCGGGTACTTC; cdr3_aa: CASSATRQGLLGGYF; v_call: TRBV2; d_call: -; j_call: TRBJ2-7; clone_size: -
cdr3_nt: TGTGCCAGCAGCCCTCGGGTAGGTGGGGCCAAAAACATTCAGTACTTC; cdr3_aa: CASSPRVGGAKNIQYF; v_call: TRBV9; d_call: -; j_call: TRBJ2-4; clone_size: -
cdr3_nt: TGCGCCAGCAGCTTGGAACCGGGACAGGGATCCGAGCAGTACTTC; cdr3_aa: CASSLEPGQGSEQYF; v_call: TRBV5-1; d_call: TRBD1; j_call: TRBJ2-7; clone_size: -
cdr3_nt: TGTGCCAGTAGTATTTTTCAGGGGCCCTACGAGCAGTACTTC; cdr3_aa: CASSIFQGPYEQYF; v_call: TRBV19; d_call: -; j_call: TRBJ2-7; clone_size: once
cdr3_nt: TGTGCCAGCAGCTCCCGCGCGTCGGCCTCTGGCGGCGGGGAGCTGTTTTTT; cdr3_aa: CASSSRASASGGGELFF; v_call: TRBV9; d_call: -; j_call: TRBJ2-2; clone_size: -
cdr3_nt: TGTGCCAGCAGCCTCGGACTAGTTGGGACCCAGTACTTC; cdr3_aa: CASSLGLVGTQYF; v_call: TRBV5-8; d_call: TRBD2; j_call: TRBJ2-5; clone_size: -
cdr3_nt: TGTGCCAGCAGTTACAGGGAGTTAAACACCATATATTTT; cdr3_aa: CASSYRELNTIYF; v_call: TRBV7-9; d_call: -; j_call: TRBJ1-3; clone_size: -
cdr3_nt: TGTGCCAGCAGCTTGGTAGCGGGAGTGCACGAGCAGTACTTC; cdr3_aa: CASSLVAGVHEQYF; v_call: TRBV7-3; d_call: TRBD2; j_call: TRBJ2-7; clone_size: -
cdr3_nt: TGTGCCACCAGCAGATCAGCAGGAGGGGATTCACCCCTCCACTTT; cdr3_aa: CATSRSAGGDSPLHF; v_call: TRBV15; d_call: -; j_call: TRBJ1-6; clone_size: -
cdr3_nt: TGCGCCAGCAGTCATCTCCCCGGCCGCGGGGGCTCGGAACCTGAGCAGTTCTTC; cdr3_aa: CASSHLPGRGGSEPEQFF; v_call: TRBV23-1; d_call: -; j_call: TRBJ2-1; clone_size: once
cdr3_nt: TGTGCCGTGGGGAGGTTGCTGAACACTGAAGCTTTCTTT; cdr3_aa: CAVGRLLNTEAFF; v_call: TRBV6-1; d_call: -; j_call: TRBJ1-1; clone_size: few
cdr3_nt: TGTGCCAGCAGCTTGGCCGGTAGGGGTGGGAACACTGAAGCTTTCTTT; cdr3_aa: CASSLAGRGGNTEAFF; v_call: TRBV5-4; d_call: -; j_call: TRBJ1-1; clone_size: -
cdr3_nt: TGTGCCAGCAGCGACTCGACTAGCCGAACCTACGAGCAGTACTTC; cdr3_aa: CASSDSTSRTYEQYF; v_call: TRBV9; d_call: TRBD2; j_call: TRBJ2-7; clone_size: -
cdr3_nt: TGCGCCAGCAGTGAGATAAGGCGGGAGACCCAGTACTTC; cdr3_aa: CASSEIRRETQYF; v_call: TRBV10-2; d_call: -; j_call: TRBJ2-5; clone_size: -
cdr3_nt: TGTGCCAGCAGTTCAGGACAGGGGGCTTATTCACCCCTCCACTTT; cdr3_aa: CASSSGQGAYSPLHF; v_call: TRBV2; d_call: TRBD1; j_call: TRBJ1-6; clone_size: -
cdr3_nt: TGTGCCAGCAGCTTCCTCAGGGGCACCGGGGAGCTGTTTTTT; cdr3_aa: CASSFLRGTGELFF; v_call: TRBV11-2; d_call: -; j_call: TRBJ2-2; clone_size: -
cdr3_nt: TGTGCCTGGAGTGGGGGGCATGGTGAAAAACTGTTTTTT; cdr3_aa: CAWSGGHGEKLFF; v_call: TRBV30; d_call: -; j_call: TRBJ1-4; clone_size: many
cdr3_nt: TGCAGCGTTGAATCGAGAGGGAGAGATAACTATGGCTACACCTTC; cdr3_aa: CSVESRGRDNYGYTF; v_call: TRBV29-1; d_call: -; j_call: TRBJ1-2; clone_size: -
cdr3_nt: TGTGCCAGCAGTCCCAGTCGCTCTGGAAACACCATATATTTT; cdr3_aa: CASSPSRSGNTIYF; v_call: TRBV27; d_call: -; j_call: TRBJ1-3; clone_size: -